This T cell receptor beta chain was captured in a study of blood T cell repertoires in COVID-19. At the level of the study: The samples span acute and convalescent COVID-19 from the United States, Italy and Spain. The cDNA or gDNA used as material had been derived from T cells, B-cell-depleted T cells, or PBMCs.

Germline CDR1 is MNHEY and CDR2 is SVGAGI. CDR3 size: 15 residues. V was shortened by 5 bases and J by 0 bases, with 12 bases between the two germline ends. In the source study's methods: For nucleated cells, counts were estimated from reference gene primer amplification. Assay used: immunoSEQ multiplex PCR; TCRdb lists only in-frame clones, some missing. From that table come the V and J calls and clone size; the DNA was used to work out D and trimming. Here the sample spans 140,000 to 150,000 clones, roughly 77% being singletons. Material: peripheral blood. This TCR was sampled from a man aged 55 to 69 with acute or convalescent COVID-19. The rearrangement joins TRBV6-5 to TRBJ2-3; D gene unclear. In DNA form, the CDR3 reads TGTGCCAGCAGTCCTCAGGAATTTAGCACAGATACGCAGTATTTT. Translated: CASSPQEFSTDTQYF.